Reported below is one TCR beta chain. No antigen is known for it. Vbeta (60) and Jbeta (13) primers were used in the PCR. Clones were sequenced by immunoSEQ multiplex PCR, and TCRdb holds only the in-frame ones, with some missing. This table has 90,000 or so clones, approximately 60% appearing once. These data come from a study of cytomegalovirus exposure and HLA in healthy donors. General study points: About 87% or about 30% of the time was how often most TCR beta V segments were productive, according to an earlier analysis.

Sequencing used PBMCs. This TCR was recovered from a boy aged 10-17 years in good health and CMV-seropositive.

CDR3 DNA: TGCAGCAGCGAAGAGGGGAGGCCTGAAGCTTTCTTT. Translating it yields CSSEEGRPEAFF. The chain links TRBV29-1 to TRBJ1-1; tentative D call: TRBD1 (5 bases). Looked up from germline, CDR1 is SQVTM and CDR2 is ANQGSEA. V gave up 8 bases and J gave up 6 bases, with 16 bases separating them. This CDR3 is built from 12 residues.